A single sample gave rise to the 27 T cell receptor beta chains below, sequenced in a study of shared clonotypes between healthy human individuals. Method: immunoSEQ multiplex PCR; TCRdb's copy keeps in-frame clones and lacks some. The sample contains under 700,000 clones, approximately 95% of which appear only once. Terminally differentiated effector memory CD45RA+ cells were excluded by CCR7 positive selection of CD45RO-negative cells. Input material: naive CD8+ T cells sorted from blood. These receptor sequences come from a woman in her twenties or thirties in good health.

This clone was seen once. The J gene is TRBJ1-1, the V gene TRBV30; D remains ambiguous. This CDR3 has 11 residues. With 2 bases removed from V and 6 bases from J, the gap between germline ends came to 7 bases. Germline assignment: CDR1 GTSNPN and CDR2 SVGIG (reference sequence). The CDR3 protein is CAWSSGSEAFF. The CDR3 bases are TGTGCCTGGAGTTCTGGATCTGAAGCTTTCTTT.

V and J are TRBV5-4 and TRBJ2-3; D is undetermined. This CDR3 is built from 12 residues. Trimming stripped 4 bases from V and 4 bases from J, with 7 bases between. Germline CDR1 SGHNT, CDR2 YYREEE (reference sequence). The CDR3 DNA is TGTGCCAGCAGCGGAACCTCAGATACGCAGTATTTT. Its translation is CASSGTSDTQYF.

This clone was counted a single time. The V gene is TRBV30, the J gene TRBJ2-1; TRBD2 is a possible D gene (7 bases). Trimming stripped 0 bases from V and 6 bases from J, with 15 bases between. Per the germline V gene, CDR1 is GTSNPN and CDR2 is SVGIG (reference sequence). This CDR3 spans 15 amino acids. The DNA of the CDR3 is TGTGCCTGGAGTGTAGGGGGGGGTTCCGTCAATGAGCAGTTCTTC. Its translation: CAWSVGGGSVNEQFF.

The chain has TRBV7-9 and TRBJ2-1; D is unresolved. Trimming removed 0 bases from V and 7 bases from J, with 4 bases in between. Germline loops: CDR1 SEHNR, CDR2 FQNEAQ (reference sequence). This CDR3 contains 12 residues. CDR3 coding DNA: TGTGCCAGCAGCTTAGCGATGAATGAGCAGTTCTTC. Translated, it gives CASSLAMNEQFF.

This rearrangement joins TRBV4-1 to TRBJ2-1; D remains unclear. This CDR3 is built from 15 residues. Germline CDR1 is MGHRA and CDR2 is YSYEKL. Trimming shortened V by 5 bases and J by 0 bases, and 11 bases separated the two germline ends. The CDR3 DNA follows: TGCGCCAGCAGCTTCGGCGGAGACTCCTACAATGAGCAGTTCTTC. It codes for CASSFGGDSYNEQFF.

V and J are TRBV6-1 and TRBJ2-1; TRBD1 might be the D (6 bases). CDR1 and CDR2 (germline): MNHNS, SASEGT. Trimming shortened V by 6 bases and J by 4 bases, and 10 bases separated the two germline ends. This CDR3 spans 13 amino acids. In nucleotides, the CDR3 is TGTGCCAGCAGCTGGGACACATACAATGAGCAGTTCTTC. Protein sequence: CASSWDTYNEQFF.

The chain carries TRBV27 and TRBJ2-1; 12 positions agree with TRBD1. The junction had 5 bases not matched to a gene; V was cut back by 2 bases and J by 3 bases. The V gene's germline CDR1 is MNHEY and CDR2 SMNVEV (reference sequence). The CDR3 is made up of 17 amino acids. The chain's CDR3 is CASSLLGQGAFYNEQFF. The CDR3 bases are TGTGCCAGCAGTTTACTGGGACAGGGGGCATTCTACAATGAGCAGTTCTTC.

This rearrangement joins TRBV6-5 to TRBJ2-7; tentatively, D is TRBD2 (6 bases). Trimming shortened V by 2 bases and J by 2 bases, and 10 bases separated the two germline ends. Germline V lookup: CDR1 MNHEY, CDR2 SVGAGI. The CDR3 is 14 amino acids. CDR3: CASSYGGVAYEQYF. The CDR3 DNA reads TGTGCCAGCAGTTACGGCGGGGTCGCCTACGAGCAGTACTTC.

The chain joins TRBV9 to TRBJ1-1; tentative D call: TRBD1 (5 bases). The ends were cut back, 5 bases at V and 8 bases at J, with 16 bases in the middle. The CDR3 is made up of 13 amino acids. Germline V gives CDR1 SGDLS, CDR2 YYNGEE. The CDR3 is CASSLGGATEAFF. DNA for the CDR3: TGTGCCAGCAGTCTTGGCGGGGCGACCGAAGCTTTCTTT.

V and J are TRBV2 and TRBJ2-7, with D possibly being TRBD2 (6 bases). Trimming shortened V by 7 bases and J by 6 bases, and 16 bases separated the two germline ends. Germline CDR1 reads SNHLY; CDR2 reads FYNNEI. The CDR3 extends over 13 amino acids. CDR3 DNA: TGTGCCAGCACCGGCGGGGAGGATACCGAGCAGTACTTC. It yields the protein CASTGGEDTEQYF.

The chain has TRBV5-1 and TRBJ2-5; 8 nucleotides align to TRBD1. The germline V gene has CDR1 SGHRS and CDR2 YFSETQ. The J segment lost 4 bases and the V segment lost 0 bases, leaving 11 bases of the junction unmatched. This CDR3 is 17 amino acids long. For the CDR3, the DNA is TGCGCCAGCAGCTTGGAAGCTGTAACAGGGGGTAGAGAGACCCAGTACTTC. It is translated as CASSLEAVTGGRETQYF.

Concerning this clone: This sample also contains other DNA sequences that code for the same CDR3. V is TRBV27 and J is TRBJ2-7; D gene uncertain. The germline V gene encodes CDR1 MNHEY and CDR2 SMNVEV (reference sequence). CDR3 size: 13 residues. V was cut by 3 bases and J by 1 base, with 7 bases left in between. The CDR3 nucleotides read TGTGCCAGCAGTTTCGGTAGATCCTACGAGCAGTACTTC. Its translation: CASSFGRSYEQYF.

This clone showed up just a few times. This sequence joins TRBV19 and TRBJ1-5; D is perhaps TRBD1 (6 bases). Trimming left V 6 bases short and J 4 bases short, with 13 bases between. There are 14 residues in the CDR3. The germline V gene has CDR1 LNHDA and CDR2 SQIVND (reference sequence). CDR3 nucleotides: TGTGCCAGTAGGAACAGGGACTCGAATCAGCCCCAGCATTTT. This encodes CASRNRDSNQPQHF. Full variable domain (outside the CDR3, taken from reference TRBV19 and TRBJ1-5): DGGITQSPKYLFRKEGQNVTLSCEQNLNHDAMYWYRQDPGQGLRLIYYSQIVNDFQKGDIAEGYSVSREKKESFPLTVTSAQKNPTAFYLCASRNRDSNQPQHFGDGTRLSIL.

The CDR3 loop reads CASSELAYTEAFF. The DNA for the CDR3 is TGTGCCAGCAGTGAACTGGCGTACACTGAAGCTTTCTTT. This chain connects TRBV6-1 to TRBJ1-1; D uncertain. CDR1 and CDR2 (germline): MNHNS, SASEGT. V lost 2 bases to trimming and J lost 3 bases, with 7 bases between them. The length of the CDR3 is 13 residues.

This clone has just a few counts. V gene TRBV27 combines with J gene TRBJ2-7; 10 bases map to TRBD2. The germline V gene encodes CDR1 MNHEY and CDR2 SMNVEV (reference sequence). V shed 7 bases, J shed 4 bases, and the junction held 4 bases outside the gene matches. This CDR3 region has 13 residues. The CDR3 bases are TGTGCCAGCAAGCTAGCGGGAGCGTACGAGCAGTACTTC. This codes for CASKLAGAYEQYF.

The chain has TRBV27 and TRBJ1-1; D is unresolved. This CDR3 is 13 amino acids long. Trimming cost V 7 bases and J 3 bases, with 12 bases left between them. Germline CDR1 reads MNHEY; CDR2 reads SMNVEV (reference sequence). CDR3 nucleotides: TGTGCCAGCAAATGGTACGGGGACACTGAAGCTTTCTTT. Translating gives CASKWYGDTEAFF.

CDR3 sequence reads: CASSRTSGGAYNEQFF. CDR3 DNA sequence: TGTGCCAGCAGCCGTACTAGCGGGGGGGCGTACAATGAGCAGTTCTTC. The V gene is TRBV11-2, the J gene TRBJ2-1; 13 nucleotides align to TRBD2. This CDR3 contains 16 residues. V dropped 5 bases and J dropped 4; count of bases not matched to a gene: 5. CDR1 and CDR2 from the germline V gene are SGHAT and FQNNGV.

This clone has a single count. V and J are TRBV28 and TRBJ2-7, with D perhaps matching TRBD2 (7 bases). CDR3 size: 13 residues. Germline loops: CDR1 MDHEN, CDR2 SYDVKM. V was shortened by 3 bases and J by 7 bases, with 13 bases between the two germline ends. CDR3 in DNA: TGTGCCAGCAGTTTCGAGGAGGGGGGGGAGCAGTACTTC. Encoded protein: CASSFEEGGEQYF.

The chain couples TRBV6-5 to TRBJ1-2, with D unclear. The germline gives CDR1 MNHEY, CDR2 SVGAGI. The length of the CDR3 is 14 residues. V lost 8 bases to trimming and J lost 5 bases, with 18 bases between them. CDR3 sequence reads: CASASGPTHYGYTF. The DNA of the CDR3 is TGTGCCAGCGCCTCGGGCCCTACTCATTATGGCTACACCTTC.

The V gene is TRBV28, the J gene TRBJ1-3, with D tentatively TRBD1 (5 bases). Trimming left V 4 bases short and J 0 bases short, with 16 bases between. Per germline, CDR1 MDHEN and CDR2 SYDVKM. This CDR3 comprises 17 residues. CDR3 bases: TGTGCCAGCAGTTCGTGGTGGGACCGACCCTCTGGAAACACCATATATTTT. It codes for CASSSWWDRPSGNTIYF.

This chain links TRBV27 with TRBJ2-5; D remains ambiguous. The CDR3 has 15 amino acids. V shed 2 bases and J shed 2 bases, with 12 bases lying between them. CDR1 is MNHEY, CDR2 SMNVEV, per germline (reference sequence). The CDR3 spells CASSLAAGLQETQYF. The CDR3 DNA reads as TGTGCCAGCAGTTTAGCGGCAGGCCTACAAGAGACCCAGTACTTC.

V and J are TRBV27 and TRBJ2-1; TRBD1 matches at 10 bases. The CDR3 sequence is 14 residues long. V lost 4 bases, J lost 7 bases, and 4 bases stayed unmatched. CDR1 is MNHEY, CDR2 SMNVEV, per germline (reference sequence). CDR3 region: CASSSGQGINEQFF. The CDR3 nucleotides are TGTGCCAGCAGTTCGGGACAGGGGATAAATGAGCAGTTCTTC.

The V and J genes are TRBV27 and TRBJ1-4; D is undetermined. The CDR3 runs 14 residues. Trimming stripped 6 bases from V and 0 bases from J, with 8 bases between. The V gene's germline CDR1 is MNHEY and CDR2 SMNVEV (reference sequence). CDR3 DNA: TGTGCCAGCAGCCCGACGGCAACTAATGAAAAACTGTTTTTT. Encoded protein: CASSPTATNEKLFF.

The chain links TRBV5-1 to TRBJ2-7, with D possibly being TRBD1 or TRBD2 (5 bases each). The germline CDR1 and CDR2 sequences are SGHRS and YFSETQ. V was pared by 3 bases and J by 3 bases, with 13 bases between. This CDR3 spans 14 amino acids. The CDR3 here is CASSSRDPLYEQYF. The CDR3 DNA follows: TGCGCCAGCAGCTCCCGGGACCCACTCTACGAGCAGTACTTC.

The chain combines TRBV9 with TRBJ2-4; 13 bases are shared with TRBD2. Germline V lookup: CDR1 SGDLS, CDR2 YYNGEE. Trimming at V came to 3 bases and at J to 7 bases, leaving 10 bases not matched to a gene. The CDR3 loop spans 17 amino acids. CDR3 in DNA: TGTGCCAGCAGCGGCGGACTAGCGGGAGAGGAGTGGAACATTCAGTACTTC. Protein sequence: CASSGGLAGEEWNIQYF. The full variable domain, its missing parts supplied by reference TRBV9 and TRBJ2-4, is DSGVTQTPKHLITATGQRVTLRCSPRSGDLSVYWYQQSLDQGLQFLIQYYNGEERAKGNILERFSAQQFPDLHSELNLSSLELGDSALYFCASSGGLAGEEWNIQYFGAGTRLSVL.

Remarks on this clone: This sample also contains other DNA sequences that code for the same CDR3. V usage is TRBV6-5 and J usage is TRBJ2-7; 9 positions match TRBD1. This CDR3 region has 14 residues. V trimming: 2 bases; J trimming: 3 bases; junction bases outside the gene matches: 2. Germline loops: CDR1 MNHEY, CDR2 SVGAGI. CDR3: CASSYAGQGYEQYF. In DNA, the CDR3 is TGTGCCAGCAGTTACGCGGGACAGGGCTACGAGCAGTACTTC.

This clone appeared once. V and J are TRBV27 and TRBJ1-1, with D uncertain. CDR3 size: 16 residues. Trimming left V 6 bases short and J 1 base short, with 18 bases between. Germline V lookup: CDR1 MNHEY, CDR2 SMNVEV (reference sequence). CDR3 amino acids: CASRPTPILPNTEAFF. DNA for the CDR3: TGTGCCAGCAGGCCGACACCTATCCTCCCGAACACTGAAGCTTTCTTT.